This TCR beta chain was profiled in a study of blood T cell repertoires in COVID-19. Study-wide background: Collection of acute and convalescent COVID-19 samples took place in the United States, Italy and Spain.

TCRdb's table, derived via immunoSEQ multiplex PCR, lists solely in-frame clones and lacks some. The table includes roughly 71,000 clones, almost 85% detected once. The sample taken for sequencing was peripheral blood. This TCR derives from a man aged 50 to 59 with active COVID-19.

The CDR3 nucleotides read TGTGCCAGCAGCGAGGCAGTTAGCAATCAGCCCCAGCATTTT. Amino acid sequence: CASSEAVSNQPQHF. V and J are TRBV2 and TRBJ1-5, with D unresolved. V shed 6 bases and J shed 0 bases, with 9 bases lying between them. The CDR3 totals 14 residues. CDR1 and CDR2 (germline): SNHLY, FYNNEI.